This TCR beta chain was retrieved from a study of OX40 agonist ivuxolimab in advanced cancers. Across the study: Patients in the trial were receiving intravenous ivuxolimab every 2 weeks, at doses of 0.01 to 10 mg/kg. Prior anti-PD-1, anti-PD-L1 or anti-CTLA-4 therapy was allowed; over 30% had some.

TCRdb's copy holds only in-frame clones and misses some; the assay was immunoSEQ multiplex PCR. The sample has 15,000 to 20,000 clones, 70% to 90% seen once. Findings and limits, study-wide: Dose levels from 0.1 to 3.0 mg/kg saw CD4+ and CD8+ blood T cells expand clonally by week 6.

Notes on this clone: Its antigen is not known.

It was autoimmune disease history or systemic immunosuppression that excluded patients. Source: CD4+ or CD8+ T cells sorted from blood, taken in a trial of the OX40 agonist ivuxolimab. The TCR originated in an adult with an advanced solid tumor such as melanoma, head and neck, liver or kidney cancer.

Here the CDR3 reads CASSLGGNGYEQYF. The CDR3 DNA reads TGTGCCAGCAGTTTAGGTGGGAATGGGTACGAGCAGTACTTC. The chain recombines TRBV28 with TRBJ2-7; D is uncertain. CDR3 size: 14 residues. The germline gives CDR1 MDHEN, CDR2 SYDVKM. Trimming shortened V by 2 bases and J by 4 bases, and 12 bases separated the two germline ends.